This TCR beta chain was documented in a study of blood T cell repertoires in COVID-19. Study details: Acute and convalescent COVID-19 samples came from the United States, Italy and Spain.

CDR1 SGHKS and CDR2 YYEKEE come from the germline V gene (reference sequence). Deletions cut 6 bases from V and 2 bases from J, with 20 bases between. This CDR3 has 16 residues. Authors' methods: Reference gene primer amplification yielded estimated nucleated cell counts. Profiling relied on immunoSEQ multiplex PCR, and the TCRdb table lists in-frame clones only, not all of them. Clone size and the V and J calls come from that table; the DNA yielded D and trimming. This table has over 45,000 clones, approximately 90% appearing once. Sequenced input: peripheral blood. The rearrangement joins TRBV5-5 to TRBJ2-5; D might be TRBD1 (7 bases). The source is a man aged 70 or older with acute or convalescent COVID-19. The CDR3 reads CASTSPEGAYQETQYF. Written as DNA, the CDR3 is TGTGCCAGCACCTCCCCGGAGGGGGCTTATCAAGAGACCCAGTACTTC.